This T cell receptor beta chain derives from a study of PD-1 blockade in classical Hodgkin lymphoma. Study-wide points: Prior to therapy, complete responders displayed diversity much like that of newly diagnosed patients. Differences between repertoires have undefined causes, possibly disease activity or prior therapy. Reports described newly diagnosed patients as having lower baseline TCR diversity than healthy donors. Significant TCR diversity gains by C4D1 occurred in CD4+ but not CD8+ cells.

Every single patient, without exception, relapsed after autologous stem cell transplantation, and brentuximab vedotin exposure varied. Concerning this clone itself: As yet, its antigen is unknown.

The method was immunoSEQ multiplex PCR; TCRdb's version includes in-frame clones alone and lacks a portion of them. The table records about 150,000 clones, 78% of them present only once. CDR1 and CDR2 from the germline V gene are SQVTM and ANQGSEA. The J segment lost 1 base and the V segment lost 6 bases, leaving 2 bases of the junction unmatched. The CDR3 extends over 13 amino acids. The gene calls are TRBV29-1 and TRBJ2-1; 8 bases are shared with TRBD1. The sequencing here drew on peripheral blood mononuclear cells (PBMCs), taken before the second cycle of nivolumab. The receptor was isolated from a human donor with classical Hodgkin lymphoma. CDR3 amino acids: CSVRTGSYNEQFF. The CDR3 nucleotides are TGCAGCGTAAGGACAGGGTCCTACAATGAGCAGTTCTTC.